This T cell receptor (beta chain) was identified in a study of tumor and adjacent non-tumor tissue in lung cancer. About the research overall: Stage I to III disease affected over nine men and roughly 5 women aged roughly 31 to 85. Broader study findings: Tumor repertoires had a smaller top 100 clone share than normal lung.

TCRbeta libraries were built with three rounds of nested PCR, modified from ARM-PCR. One entry per CDR3 protein, called by TCRdb with MiXCR from the multiplex PCR reads. The top ten clones hold about 32% of a sample with some 66,000 distinct CDR3 sequences, around 61% of them seen once. Germline-derived CDR1 and CDR2 are DFQATT and SNEGSKA (reference sequence). The CDR3 runs to 12 residues. The template was RNA from unsorted bulk tissue. This non-tumor lung sample came from over 3 cm beyond the tumor edge. The sample holds one count of this clonotype. Antigen: not known. Its ends do not fully match the called genes, so a read error is possible.

This TCR came from a man in his sixties or seventies with non-small cell lung cancer. The chain recombines TRBV20-1 with TRBJ1-5, with D possibly matching TRBD1 (6 bases). Sample: distant non-tumor lung tissue. The CDR3 coding sequence is TGCAGTTCTAGGGGGAGCAATCAGCCCCAGCATTTT. It is translated as CSSRGSNQPQHF.